This entry concerns a single TCR beta chain. Authors' data handling: Estimated nucleated cell counts came from reference gene primer amplification. The protocol was immunoSEQ multiplex PCR, while the TCRdb copy is restricted to in-frame clones and leaves out a portion. Clonal size and the V and J genes are those of that table, whereas D and trimming came from the DNA. The table records about 83,000 clones, more than 70% of them present only once. This sample was taken from a study of blood T cell repertoires in COVID-19. Study overall: The study drew acute and convalescent COVID-19 samples from the United States, Italy and Spain. T cells, B-cell-depleted T cells, or PBMCs supplied cDNA or gDNA.

Germline CDR1 SGHRS, CDR2 YFSETQ. The CDR3 extends over 16 amino acids. V dropped 0 bases and J dropped 6; count of bases not matched to a gene: 8. This receptor was obtained from an elderly woman in a cohort sampled during active or convalescent COVID-19. Material for sequencing was peripheral blood. The rearrangement joins TRBV5-1 to TRBJ2-1; 8 bases fit TRBD2. The CDR3 region is CASSLAGGQGGNEQFF. DNA of the CDR3: TGCGCCAGCAGCTTGGCGGGGGGGCAGGGCGGCAATGAGCAGTTCTTC.